Below, one T cell receptor (beta chain) is given with its context. The antigen is undetermined. Isolated RNA was reverse transcribed into cDNA used as the sequencing template. Method: immunoSEQ multiplex PCR; TCRdb's copy keeps in-frame clones and lacks some. This sample has 190,000 or so clones; roughly 50% occur once, and the top ten carry 10% to 15%. The sample is drawn from a study of CD8+ T cells in alopecia areata. Study findings and constraints: Tofacitinib produced a significant decrease in scalp clonality and in expanded CD8+ clones among the top 100.

The V gene's germline CDR1 is MNHEY and CDR2 SMNVEV (reference sequence). Trimming removed 5 bases from V and 4 bases from J, with 17 bases in between. The CDR3 is made up of 15 amino acids. Sample treatment: oral pan-JAK inhibitor, 5-10 mg twice daily. This chain connects TRBV27 to TRBJ2-5; a possible D gene is TRBD2 (7 bases). Sample: CD8+ T cells sorted from blood, taken at week 24, from a patient treated with tofacitinib. The sequence was collected from a human donor with alopecia areata. The CDR3 loop reads CASSARGRSGETQYF. The CDR3 region has the DNA TGTGCCAGCAGTGCGCGGGGGCGTTCTGGAGAGACCCAGTACTTC.